Below, one T cell receptor (beta chain) is given with its context. Its matching antigen is unknown. Germline values: CDR1 SQVTM, CDR2 ANQGSEA. Trimming stripped 2 bases from V and 1 base from J, with 12 bases between. The CDR3 covers 15 residues. This sample is part of a study of T cell responses to AZD1222 COVID-19 vaccine. Study observations and caveats: CD4 TCRs covered the whole spike, strongest at regions 160-218 and 743-854.

Sequencing used immunoSEQ multiplex PCR; TCRdb keeps in-frame clones, though not all of them. The table includes roughly 100,000 clones, about four fifths detected once. The source of this sequence is an adult in good health. This specimen was peripheral blood, taken on day 0 of AZD1222 vaccination. This rearrangement joins TRBV29-1 to TRBJ1-3, with D uncertain. CDR3 coding DNA: TGCAGCGTTGAATCTGGGGTTAGTTCTGGAAACACCATATATTTT. Amino acids: CSVESGVSSGNTIYF.